This T cell receptor (beta chain) was documented in a study of monozygotic twins with inflammatory bowel disease. The CDR3 runs to 14 residues. Germline CDR1 MGHRA, CDR2 YSYEKL. TCRdb re-called the 5' RACE reads and catalogs CDR3 proteins one per entry, DNA excluded. This listing includes about 150,000 distinct CDR3 sequences. The chain carries TRBV4-1 and TRBJ1-2; absent DNA, TCRdb's TRBD1 call cannot be checked. Material: blood. The source of this sequence is a human donor with ulcerative colitis or Crohn's disease, or a healthy co-twin of an affected twin (not recorded which). Here the CDR3 reads CASSQGDSNYGYTF.